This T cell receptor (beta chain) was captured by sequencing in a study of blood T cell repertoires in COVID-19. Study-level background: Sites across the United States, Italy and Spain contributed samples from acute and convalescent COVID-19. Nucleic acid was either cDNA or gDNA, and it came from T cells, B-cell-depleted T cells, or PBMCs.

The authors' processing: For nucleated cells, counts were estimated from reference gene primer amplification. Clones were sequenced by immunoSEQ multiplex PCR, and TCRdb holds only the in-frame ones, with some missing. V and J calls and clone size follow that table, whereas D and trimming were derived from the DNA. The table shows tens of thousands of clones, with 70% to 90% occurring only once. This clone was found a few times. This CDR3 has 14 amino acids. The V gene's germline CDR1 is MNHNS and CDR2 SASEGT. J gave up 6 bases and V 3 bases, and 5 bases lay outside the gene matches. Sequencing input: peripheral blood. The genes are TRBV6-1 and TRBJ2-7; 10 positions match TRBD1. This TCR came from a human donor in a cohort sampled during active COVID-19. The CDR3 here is CASSDGQGEGEQYF. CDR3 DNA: TGTGCCAGCAGTGACGGACAGGGGGAGGGCGAGCAGTACTTC.